This T cell receptor beta chain is drawn from a study of CXCR3-negative and CXCR3-positive naive CD8 T cells. On this clonotype: The antigen remains unidentified.

Triplicate sorts of 300,000 cells per CD8+ subset. Phenotypically, naive CD8+ T cells corresponded to CD45RO-CCR7+CD27+CD95-. The CDR3 is 13 amino acids. Regarding the study as a whole: Naive CXCR3-negative cells resembled naive CXCR3-positive cells in TRBV-TRBJ usage; memory cells differed. Naive subsets showed comparable surface CD5, and TCR interaction strength was also inferred from TRB CDR3 physicochemistry.

Through 5' RACE with UMI labels, the TRB cDNA libraries were prepared. TCRdb reprocessed the 5' RACE reads and reports one entry per CDR3 protein, with no DNA. The ten top clones account for approximately 1.5%, within a sample of approximately 66,000 distinct CDR3 sequences. V usage is TRBV12-3 or TRBV12-4 and J usage is TRBJ1-1. This receptor was identified in a human donor in good health. Some clones in this sample may be carry-over from other donors' samples. Sequenced sample: naive CXCR3- CD8+ T cells from blood. Subset denoted: CD45RO-CCR7+CD27+CD95- naive CD8+ T cells lacking CXCR3 (TNR3-). This chain's CDR3 is CASSLASTAEAFF.